These 15 T cell receptor beta chains share one sample of origin, sequenced in a study of glioma-infiltrating T cells. Amplification of TCR alpha and beta CDR3 regions from RNA used iRepertoire nested multiplex PCR. TCRdb recomputed calls from the multiplex PCR reads with MiXCR, one row per CDR3 protein. Of under 200,000 distinct CDR3 sequences listed, approximately 40% were seen once; the top ten hold 5.2%. Sequenced: glioma tissue, nonneoplastic brain tissue, or PBMCs (not recorded which). These receptors originate from a human donor with low-grade glioma or glioblastoma, undergoing nonglioma brain surgery, or in good health (not recorded which).

This clonotype was seen repeatedly, ten times or more. The chain carries TRBV18 and TRBJ2-1; D might be TRBD2 (5 bases). Germline V CDR1 and CDR2: KGHSH, LQKENI. V lost 3 bases and J 8 bases, leaving 8 bases between the germline ends. This CDR3 contains 12 residues. The CDR3 DNA reads TGTGCCAGCTCACCGGGGAGAGATGAGCAGTTCTTC. Translated, it gives CASSPGRDEQFF.

The sample holds a few counts of this clonotype. The chain has TRBV2 and TRBJ1-4; D gene uncertain. The germline V and J ends were trimmed by 8 bases and 2 bases, with 6 bases remaining between them. The CDR3 covers 12 residues. From germline, CDR1 is SNHLY and CDR2 FYNNEI. Here the CDR3 DNA reads TGTGCCAGCCATGGGACTAATGAAAAACTGTTTTTT. Translating gives CASHGTNEKLFF.

This clonotype appeared many times. This chain joins TRBV27 and TRBJ2-7; a weak D match, TRBD1 (5 bases). CDR1 MNHEY and CDR2 SMNVEV come from the germline V gene (reference sequence). CDR3 length equals 13 residues. Between the trimmed V and J ends, which lost 3 bases and 4 bases, there was a span of 10 bases. CDR3 protein: CASSFGRGYEQYF. The CDR3 DNA sequence: TGTGCCAGCAGTTTCGGAAGGGGTTACGAGCAGTACTTC.

Remarks on this clonotype: Relative to the germline gene, one junction end is altered; a read error may explain this. The chain employs TRBV6-6 and TRBJ1-5, with a possible D match to TRBD1 (5 bases). The CDR3 runs 13 residues. Germline V CDR1 and CDR2: MNHNY, SVGAGI (reference sequence). The CDR3: CASSGHGVQPHHF. CDR3 coding DNA: TGTGCCAGCAGTGGACACGGGGTTCAGCCCCATCATTTT.

The chain carries TRBV6-2 or TRBV6-3 and TRBJ2-7; D may be TRBD2 (6 bases). The CDR3 is made up of 14 amino acids. Germline CDR1 is MNHEY and CDR2 is SVGEGT. Deletions cut 4 bases from V and 1 base from J, with 11 bases between. This chain's CDR3 is CASSLTGRSYEQYF. CDR3 nucleotides: TGTGCCAGCAGTTTGACCGGGAGATCCTACGAGCAGTACTTC.

In this sample, this clonotype turned up a few times. This chain links TRBV19 with TRBJ2-1; 13 positions agree with TRBD2. Germline CDR1 reads LNHDA; CDR2 reads SQIVND (reference sequence). The CDR3 is 16 amino acids. V lost 6 bases, J lost 0 bases, and 2 bases stayed unmatched. The CDR3 here is CASSRTSGSSYNEQFF. The CDR3 nucleotides are TGTGCCAGTAGCAGGACTAGCGGGAGCTCCTACAATGAGCAGTTCTTC.

The chain carries TRBV6-5 and TRBJ2-7; D is unresolved. The CDR3 is 13 amino acids. Looked up from germline, CDR1 is MNHEY and CDR2 is SVGAGI. The V gene lost 4 bases and the J gene lost 3 bases, with 10 bases spanning the gap. CDR3 region: CASSLRPNYEQYF. The CDR3 DNA reads as TGTGCCAGCAGTTTAAGACCGAACTACGAGCAGTACTTC.

The chain recombines TRBV15 with TRBJ2-7; TRBD1 aligns across 8 bases. The CDR3 consists of 14 residues. After removal of 3 bases from V and 9 bases from J, the junction contained 10 bases not matched to a gene. Germline loops: CDR1 LNHNV, CDR2 YYDKDF (reference sequence). The CDR3 protein is CATSSQWTGRVQYF. The CDR3 DNA sequence: TGTGCCACCAGCAGCCAGTGGACAGGGCGAGTGCAGTACTTC.

In this sample, this clonotype turned up a few times. The CDR3 region has the DNA TGCGCCAGCAGCTTGGGAGTAGGTCAACGCACAGATACGCAGTATTTT. Amino acids: CASSLGVGQRTDTQYF. J is TRBJ2-3 and V is TRBV5-1, with D hard to call. Between the trimmed V and J ends, which lost 0 bases and 1 base, there was a span of 12 bases. This CDR3 comprises 16 residues. Germline CDR1 SGHRS, CDR2 YFSETQ.

Remarks on this clonotype: A much larger clone is a single base away; this may be a read error. The rearrangement uses TRBV2 and TRBJ1-5; D remains unclear. Per the germline V gene, CDR1 is SNHLY and CDR2 is FYNNEI. The CDR3 consists of 15 residues. The CDR3 bases are TGTGCCAGCACTCGGGCGTATAAAGGAAATCAGCACCAGCATTTT. Protein: CASTRAYKGNQHQHF.

This clonotype was counted many times. The rearrangement links TRBV15 to TRBJ2-5; TRBD2 matches at 8 bases. J lost 4 bases, V lost 8 bases, and 3 bases had no gene match. CDR3 size: 12 residues. Germline lookup yields CDR1 LNHNV and CDR2 YYDKDF (reference sequence). The CDR3 protein is CATSTSAETQYF. In DNA, the CDR3 is TGTGCCACCTCGACTAGCGCAGAGACCCAGTACTTC.

With respect to this clonotype: With a much larger clone just one base away, this may be a read error. In nucleotides, the CDR3 is TGTGCCAGCAGTCTAAATGACAGGGCCTCTGGAGACACCATATATTTT. This gives the protein CASSLNDRASGDTIYF. The genes are TRBV28 and TRBJ1-3; TRBD1 agrees at 7 bases. Germline CDR1 reads MDHEN; CDR2 reads SYDVKM. The CDR3 extends over 16 amino acids.

Remarks on this clonotype: A junction boundary mismatches the germline segment, possibly from a read error. V gene TRBV14 combines with J gene TRBJ2-1; TRBD2 matches at 8 bases. The length of the CDR3 is 13 residues. Germline lookup yields CDR1 SGHDN and CDR2 FVKESK. CDR3 loop: CASSGISYNEQLF. Written as DNA, the CDR3 is TGTGCCAGTAGCGGGATCTCCTACAATGAGCAGCTCTTC.

At least ten counts were recorded for this clonotype. The chain couples TRBV2 to TRBJ2-1; the D call may be TRBD1 or TRBD2 (6 bases each). Germline CDR1 reads SNHLY; CDR2 reads FYNNEI. CDR3 size: 14 residues. Deletions cut 7 bases from V and 1 base from J, with 11 bases between. CDR3 protein: CASIGGSSYNEQFF. The CDR3 coding sequence is TGTGCCAGCATAGGGGGGTCATCCTACAATGAGCAGTTCTTC.

The rearrangement links TRBV14 to TRBJ1-2, with 7 bases identical to TRBD1. This CDR3 spans 13 amino acids. Looked up from germline, CDR1 is SGHDN and CDR2 is FVKESK. J was trimmed by 7 bases and V by 4 bases; bases with no gene match: 6. The CDR3 region is CASSLNDRAGYTF. As DNA, the CDR3 is TGTGCCAGCAGCCTGAATGACAGGGCTGGCTACACCTTC.